This TCR beta chain comes out of a study of a mutant IDH1 vaccine in newly diagnosed glioma. V gave up 3 bases and J gave up 7 bases, with 19 bases separating them. This CDR3 contains 15 residues. The germline gives CDR1 SGHRS, CDR2 YFSETQ. Produced via immunoSEQ multiplex PCR; TCRdb's table is partial and in-frame only. This sample has some 27,000 clones, with approximately 80% found just once. The time point is: week 5, during vaccination. What each vaccine dose contained was 300 ug of mutant IDH1 20-mer peptide, accompanied by topical imiquimod. This clone has just a few counts. Its antigen is still unknown.

The TCR sequence derives from a man aged 35 to 55 with glioma. The source was PBMCs, collected from a glioma patient whose treatment included an IDH1 peptide vaccine. This rearrangement joins TRBV5-1 to TRBJ2-5; D may be TRBD2 (6 bases). CDR3 nucleotide sequence: TGCGCCAGCAGCTGGGACTCGGGTGGTAAAGGGACCCAGTACTTC. Protein product: CASSWDSGGKGTQYF. Complete variable domain (other parts from reference TRBV5-1 and TRBJ2-5): KAGVTQTPRYLIKTRGQQVTLSCSPISGHRSVSWYQQTPGQGLQFLFEYFSETQRNKGNFPGRFSGRQFSNSRSEMNVSTLELGDSALYLCASSWDSGGKGTQYFGPGTRLLVL.